This is a list of T cell receptor beta chains from one sample in a study of shared clonotypes between healthy human individuals. Only in-frame clones appear in the TCRdb table, and some are missing; sequencing was by immunoSEQ multiplex PCR. The sample shows fewer than 850,000 clones, roughly 91% of them seen only once. The sample taken for sequencing was memory CD8+ T cells from PBMCs. The receptors here all came from a man between 18 and 29 years old in good health. Some clones in this sample may be carry-over from other donors' samples. The CDR3 runs from the conserved cysteine through the conserved F or W. Each record gives: V gene, D gene, J gene, clone size, CDR3 protein, CDR3 DNA. The D gene is left open where the match is weak. Where a row states a size, it is once, few, many or the class of an expanded clone; other rows omit it.

TRBV28,TRBD2,TRBJ2-7,NA,CASSLVRGSYEQYF,TGTGCCAGCAGTTTAGTGCGGGGGTCCTACGAGCAGTACTTC
TRBV9,NA,TRBJ2-1,few,CASSVDLGSGNEQFF,TGTGCCAGCAGCGTAGATTTGGGGAGCGGGAATGAGCAGTTCTTC
TRBV25-1,TRBD1,TRBJ2-1,NA,CASSGTGGFYNEQFF,TGTGCCAGCAGCGGTACAGGGGGATTCTACAATGAGCAGTTCTTC
TRBV19,TRBD1,TRBJ1-2,NA,CASRTSGGYLHGYTF,TGTGCCAGTAGGACCTCAGGGGGATACCTACATGGCTACACCTTC
TRBV4-3,NA,TRBJ1-5,NA,CASSQDLAGMYSNQPQHF,TGCGCCAGCAGCCAAGATTTGGCAGGCATGTATAGCAATCAGCCCCAGCATTTT
TRBV15,NA,TRBJ1-2,NA,CATSRGTFSPVSNYGYTF,TGTGCCACCAGCAGAGGCACCTTCTCACCTGTTTCTAACTATGGCTACACCTTC
TRBV15,TRBD1,TRBJ2-3,NA,CATSSLGQGLSTQYF,TGTGCCACCAGCAGTCTTGGACAGGGATTGAGTACGCAGTATTTT
TRBV7-9,NA,TRBJ2-5,NA,CASSPRSGLETQYF,TGTGCCAGCAGCCCCCGAAGCGGTCTAGAGACCCAGTACTTC
TRBV7-2,TRBD1,TRBJ1-4,once,CASSPRQGAEKKLFF,TGTGCCAGCAGCCCACGACAGGGGGCGGAAAAAAAACTGTTTTTT
TRBV7-4,TRBD1,TRBJ2-5,once,CASSGTGGPKETQYF,TGTGCCAGCAGCGGGACAGGGGGGCCTAAAGAGACCCAGTACTTC
TRBV27,NA,TRBJ2-1,NA,CATGYNGNEQFF,TGTGCCACGGGCTATAACGGGAATGAGCAGTTCTTC
TRBV30,NA,TRBJ2-7,NA,CAWGTSRAYEQYF,TGTGCCTGGGGGACTTCGAGAGCCTACGAGCAGTACTTC
TRBV4-3,NA,TRBJ1-2,NA,CASSQEFFGGYYGYTF,TGCGCCAGCAGCCAAGAATTTTTCGGGGGGTACTATGGCTACACCTTC
TRBV19,NA,TRBJ2-2,NA,CASSINVGELFF,TGTGCCAGTAGTATCAATGTCGGGGAGCTGTTTTTT
TRBV7-9,NA,TRBJ2-7,NA,CASSARQVYEQYF,TGTGCCAGCAGTGCTCGACAGGTCTACGAGCAGTACTTC
TRBV2,TRBD1,TRBJ2-1,NA,CASRRDRMYNEQFF,TGTGCCAGCAGAAGGGACAGGATGTACAATGAGCAGTTCTTC
TRBV4-1,NA,TRBJ2-5,NA,CASSQAVGLTQETQYF,TGCGCCAGCAGCCAAGCGGTGGGACTGACCCAAGAGACCCAGTACTTC
TRBV7-2,NA,TRBJ1-1,NA,CASSVRDLPLNTEAFF,TGTGCCAGCAGCGTCCGGGACCTACCATTGAACACTGAAGCTTTCTTT
TRBV28,NA,TRBJ2-2,NA,CASSFKPGELFF,TGTGCCAGCAGTTTTAAGCCCGGGGAGCTGTTTTTT
TRBV7-6,TRBD1,TRBJ2-2,NA,CASTLLTGQGIDGELFF,TGTGCCAGCACCCTACTTACGGGACAGGGGATCGACGGGGAGCTGTTTTTT
TRBV27,NA,TRBJ2-5,NA,CASGQGRGFQETQYF,TGTGCCAGCGGGCAGGGGAGAGGGTTCCAAGAGACCCAGTACTTC
TRBV7-9,TRBD1,TRBJ2-7,once,CASSLRQGQVTEQYF,TGTGCCAGCAGCCTCAGACAGGGCCAGGTCACCGAGCAGTACTTC
TRBV6-5,NA,TRBJ2-6,NA,CASSLVPSGANVLTF,TGTGCCAGCAGTTTGGTACCCTCTGGGGCCAACGTCCTGACTTTC
TRBV28,TRBD2,TRBJ2-1,NA,CASSRRGLAATAVNEQFF,TGTGCCAGCAGTCGGAGAGGACTAGCGGCAACGGCGGTCAATGAGCAGTTCTTC
TRBV5-4,NA,TRBJ2-7,NA,CASSSGVGAYEQYF,TGTGCCAGCAGCTCAGGGGTGGGGGCCTACGAGCAGTACTTC
TRBV5-1,NA,TRBJ2-7,NA,CASSPETGVGYEQYF,TGCGCCAGCAGCCCCGAGACAGGCGTAGGGTACGAGCAGTACTTC
TRBV2,TRBD2,TRBJ2-2,NA,CAFPRGSGRLNTGELFF,TGTGCCTTTCCCCGTGGTAGCGGGAGACTTAACACCGGGGAGCTGTTTTTT
TRBV5-5,NA,TRBJ1-3,NA,CASTPSWVAGNTIYF,TGTGCCAGTACGCCTTCATGGGTGGCCGGAAACACCATATATTTT
TRBV5-1,NA,TRBJ2-5,NA,CASSSPDGIQETQYF,TGCGCCAGCAGCTCTCCGGACGGAATACAAGAGACCCAGTACTTC
TRBV7-8,NA,TRBJ2-7,NA,CASSLEFQGGVDEQYF,TGTGCCAGCAGCTTAGAATTCCAGGGGGGAGTCGACGAGCAGTACTTC
TRBV28,NA,TRBJ1-2,NA,CASNTDRVLSNYGYTF,TGTGCCAGCAACACCGACAGAGTCCTTAGTAACTATGGCTACACCTTC
TRBV5-1,NA,TRBJ1-3,once,CASSLDQGSGNTIYF,TGCGCCAGCAGCTTGGACCAGGGTTCTGGAAACACCATATATTTT
TRBV30,NA,TRBJ1-1,few,CAWSGKNTEAFF,TGTGCCTGGAGTGGAAAGAACACTGAAGCTTTCTTT
TRBV19,NA,TRBJ2-2,NA,CASRVGTGELFF,TGTGCCAGTAGGGTGGGCACCGGGGAGCTGTTTTTT
TRBV7-9,NA,TRBJ1-1,NA,CASEKTVEAFF,TGTGCCAGCGAAAAGACAGTAGAAGCTTTCTTT
TRBV6-1,TRBD2,TRBJ2-3,once,CASSGLAYISIDTQYF,TGTGCCAGCAGTGGACTAGCGTACATTAGTATAGATACGCAGTATTTT
TRBV9,NA,TRBJ2-1,NA,CASSPQRFNEQFF,TGTGCCAGCAGCCCTCAACGGTTCAATGAGCAGTTCTTC
TRBV9,TRBD1,TRBJ2-7,NA,CASSPTGSSSYEQYF,TGTGCCAGCAGCCCGACAGGGAGTAGCTCCTACGAGCAGTACTTC
TRBV4-1,TRBD2,TRBJ2-7,NA,CASSQLAGVVYEQYF,TGCGCCAGCAGCCAACTAGCGGGAGTCGTATACGAGCAGTACTTC
TRBV27,NA,TRBJ1-3,NA,CASSFDRLSGNTIYF,TGTGCCAGCAGTTTCGACAGATTATCTGGAAACACCATATATTTT
TRBV2,TRBD2,TRBJ2-1,NA,CASMGLAVEIEQFF,TGTGCCAGCATGGGACTAGCGGTTGAGATTGAGCAGTTCTTC
TRBV7-2,NA,TRBJ2-2,NA,CASSLSVSRTNTGELFF,TGTGCCAGCAGCTTATCTGTTTCGAGGACGAACACCGGGGAGCTGTTTTTT
TRBV28,NA,TRBJ1-5,NA,CASSVGLQPQHF,TGTGCCAGCAGTGTAGGGTTACAGCCCCAGCATTTT
TRBV19,NA,TRBJ2-5,NA,CASSPLLGSQETQYF,TGTGCCAGTAGTCCTCTTCTTGGAAGCCAAGAGACCCAGTACTTC
TRBV28,NA,TRBJ1-1,NA,CASTAGRLEAFF,TGTGCCAGCACCGCGGGACGCTTAGAAGCTTTCTTT
TRBV27,NA,TRBJ1-1,NA,CASSLPPGEVGTEAFF,TGTGCCAGCAGTTTACCCCCAGGGGAGGTGGGAACTGAAGCTTTCTTT
TRBV5-1,TRBD1,TRBJ2-7,once,CASSPGTGRYEQYF,TGCGCCAGCAGCCCCGGGACAGGGAGGTACGAGCAGTACTTC